This entry is about one TCR beta chain. Authors' methods: Amplifying reference gene primers gave estimates of nucleated cell counts. Assay: immunoSEQ multiplex PCR; the TCRdb copy retains only in-frame clones and omits some. That table supplies the V and J calls and clone size; D and trimming were determined from the DNA. The sample records fewer than 200,000 clones, 85% to 90% being singletons. The data were obtained in a study of blood T cell repertoires in COVID-19. The wider study: Acute and convalescent COVID-19 samples came from the United States, Italy and Spain. Sources were T cells, B-cell-depleted T cells, or PBMCs; the material itself was cDNA or gDNA.

V was clipped by 1 base and J by 1 base, with 3 bases between them. Germline-derived CDR1 and CDR2 are LGHDT and YNNKEL (reference sequence). This CDR3 comprises 13 residues. The source is a woman aged 55-70 years with acute or convalescent COVID-19. V gene TRBV3-1 (or the pseudogene TRBV3-2) combines with J gene TRBJ2-3, with no clear D. Sequenced material: peripheral blood. The CDR3 DNA follows: TGTGCCAGCAGCCAAGCCGGCACAGATACGCAGTATTTT. This translates into CASSQAGTDTQYF.